What follows describes a single TCR beta chain. The antigen is unknown. Using CD45RO/CCR7/CD25/CD127/CD95/CD27, CD4+ naive, central memory, regulatory and stem cell-like memory cells were sorted. This sample stems from a study of beta chain features in type 1 diabetes. Study-wide context: All samples yielded some 100,000,000 examined sorted cells. General study points: All four CD4+ subsets from Type 1 diabetes patients carried moderately but significantly shorter TCRB CDR3s. The study found fewer insertions and more deletions at VDJ junctions in type 1 diabetes patients.

V was shortened by 1 base and J by 9 bases, with 19 bases between the two germline ends. The CDR3 spans 16 residues. Germline V gene sequence: CDR1 SGHAT, CDR2 FQNNGV. The isolated RNA, all of it, was reverse transcribed, so expressed TCRB transcripts were what got sequenced. Each sample of naive, central memory or regulatory T cells had, on average, about 3.57 million reads. This table comes from immunoSEQ multiplex PCR, and its TCRdb copy is limited to in-frame clones, with some not included. The sample carries 350,000 to 450,000 clones, around 12% recorded once. This TCR was sampled from a woman younger than 35 with type 1 diabetes. The sample taken for sequencing was naive CD4+ T cells from blood. The gene calls are TRBV11-2 and TRBJ2-1, with a possible D match to TRBD1 (6 bases). CDR3 amino acids: CASSLAWTVTGTEQFF. For the CDR3, the DNA is TGTGCCAGCAGCTTAGCCTGGACAGTAACCGGCACTGAGCAGTTCTTC.